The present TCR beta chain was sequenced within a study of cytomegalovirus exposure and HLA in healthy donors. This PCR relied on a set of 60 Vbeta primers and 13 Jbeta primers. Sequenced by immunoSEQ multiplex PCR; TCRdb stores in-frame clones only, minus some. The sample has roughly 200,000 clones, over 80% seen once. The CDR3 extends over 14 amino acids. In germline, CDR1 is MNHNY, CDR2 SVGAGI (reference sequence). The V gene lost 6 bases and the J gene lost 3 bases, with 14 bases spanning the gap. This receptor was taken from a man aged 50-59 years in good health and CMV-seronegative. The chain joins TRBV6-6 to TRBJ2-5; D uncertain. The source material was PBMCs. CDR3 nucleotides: TGTGCCAGCAGCCTGACGGGTCGGGAAGAGACCCAGTACTTC. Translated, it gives CASSLTGREETQYF.